This entry is about one T cell receptor (beta chain). The data were obtained in a study of control samples from healthy donors and cancer patients. Some clones are missing from TCRdb's copy, which holds only in-frame ones; the method was immunoSEQ multiplex PCR. The table includes 170,000 or so clones, around 90% detected once. The sample comprised blood. This sequence was found in a woman aged 45-60 years in good health.

CDR3 coding DNA: TGTGCCAGCTCACCTACGACCGGTAACACTGAAGCTTTCTTT. This encodes CASSPTTGNTEAFF. The V and J genes are TRBV18 and TRBJ1-1; unclear D gene. Germline CDR1 is KGHSH and CDR2 is LQKENI. Trimming took off 3 bases at V and 2 bases at J, with 10 bases between the two ends. This CDR3 spans 14 amino acids.